This T cell receptor (beta chain) was sequenced in a study of blood T cell repertoires in COVID-19. TCRdb's copy holds only in-frame clones and misses some; the assay was immunoSEQ multiplex PCR. The data hold tens of thousands of clones, with 60% to 80% observed a single time. V was trimmed by 5 bases and J by 6 bases, leaving 13 bases between them. This CDR3 comprises 13 residues. The germline CDR1 and CDR2 sequences are SEHNR and FQNEAQ (reference sequence). The receptor was isolated from a man at least 80 years old with acute or convalescent COVID-19. This chain joins TRBV7-9 and TRBJ1-2; a weak D match, TRBD1 (6 bases). Input material: peripheral blood. The CDR3, as DNA: TGTGCCAGCAGCGAACAGGGTCTCCATGGCTACACCTTC. Protein sequence: CASSEQGLHGYTF.